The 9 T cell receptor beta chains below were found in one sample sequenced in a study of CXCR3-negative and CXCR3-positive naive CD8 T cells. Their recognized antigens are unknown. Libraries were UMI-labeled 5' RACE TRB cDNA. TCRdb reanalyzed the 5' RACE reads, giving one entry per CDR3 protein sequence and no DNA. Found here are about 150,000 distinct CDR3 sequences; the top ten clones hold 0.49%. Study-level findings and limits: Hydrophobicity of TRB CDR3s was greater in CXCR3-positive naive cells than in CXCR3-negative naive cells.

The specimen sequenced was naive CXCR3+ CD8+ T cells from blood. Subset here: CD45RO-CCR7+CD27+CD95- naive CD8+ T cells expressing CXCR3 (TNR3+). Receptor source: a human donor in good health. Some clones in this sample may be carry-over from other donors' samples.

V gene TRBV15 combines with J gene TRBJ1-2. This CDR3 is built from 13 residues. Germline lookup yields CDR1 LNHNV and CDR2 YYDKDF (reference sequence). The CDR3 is CATSPKTQYGYTF.

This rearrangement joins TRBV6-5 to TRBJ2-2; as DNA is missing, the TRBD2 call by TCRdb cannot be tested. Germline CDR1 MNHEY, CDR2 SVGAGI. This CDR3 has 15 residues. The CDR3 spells CASSLTSGGAGELFF.

The CDR3 region is CASSERGTLPQHF. The V gene is TRBV13, the J gene TRBJ1-5; TCRdb's D gene call, TRBD1, goes unchecked for lack of DNA. The CDR3 is made up of 13 amino acids. Germline assignment: CDR1 PRHDT and CDR2 FYEKMQ (reference sequence).

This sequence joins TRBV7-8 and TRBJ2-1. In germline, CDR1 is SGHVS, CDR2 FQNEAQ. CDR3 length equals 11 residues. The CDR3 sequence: CASSVKNEQFF.

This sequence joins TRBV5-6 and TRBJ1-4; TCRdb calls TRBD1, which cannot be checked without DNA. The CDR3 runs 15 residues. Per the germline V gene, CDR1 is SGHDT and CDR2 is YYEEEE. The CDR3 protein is CASSLAAGEDEKLFF.

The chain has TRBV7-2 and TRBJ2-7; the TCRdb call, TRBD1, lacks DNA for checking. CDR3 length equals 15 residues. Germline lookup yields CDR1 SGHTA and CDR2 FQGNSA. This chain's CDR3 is CASSLVTGREPEQYF.

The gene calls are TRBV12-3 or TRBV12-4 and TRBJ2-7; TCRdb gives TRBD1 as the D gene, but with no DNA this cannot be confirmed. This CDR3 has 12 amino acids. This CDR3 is CASSFSGDEQYF.

CDR3: CASSSWNQETQYF. The genes are TRBV7-7 and TRBJ2-5. CDR1 and CDR2 from the germline V gene are SSHAT and FNYEAQ (reference sequence). CDR3 size: 13 residues.

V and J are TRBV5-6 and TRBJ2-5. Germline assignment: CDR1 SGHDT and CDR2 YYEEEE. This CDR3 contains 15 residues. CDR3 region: CASSDLSFDRETQYF. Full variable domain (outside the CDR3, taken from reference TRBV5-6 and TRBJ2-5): DAGVTQSPTHLIKTRGQQVTLRCSPKSGHDTVSWYQQALGQGPQFIFQYYEEEERQRGNFPDRFSGHQFPNYSSELNVNALLLGDSALYLCASSDLSFDRETQYFGPGTRLLVL.